This T cell receptor (beta chain) was recorded in a study of shared clonotypes between healthy human individuals. The assay was immunoSEQ multiplex PCR, and TCRdb's table has in-frame clones only and misses some. The profile covers approximately 340,000 clones, with about 74% appearing a single time and around a tenth taken by the ten largest. V trimming: 8 bases; J trimming: 7 bases; junction bases outside the gene matches: 9. Per germline, CDR1 KGHSH and CDR2 LQKENI. The CDR3 has 14 residues. Sample: memory CD4+ T cells sorted from blood. The subset was: CD45RA-negative fraction. J is TRBJ2-5 and V is TRBV18; 11 bases are shared with TRBD1. This sequence originates from a man aged 25 to 40 in good health. CDR3 region: CASRGQGDFVTQYF. CDR3 DNA: TGTGCCAGCCGGGGACAGGGGGATTTTGTGACCCAGTACTTC.